The 8 T cell receptor beta chains given below trace back to one sample, sequenced in a study of Tregs in tolerant kidney transplant recipients. Method: immunoSEQ multiplex PCR; TCRdb's copy keeps in-frame clones and lacks some. The table gives around 48,000 clones; the top ten clones make up 0.85% of it. Material: CD4+ T cells from blood, obtained before the transplant. The receptors were gathered from a human donor who received a combined kidney and bone marrow transplant.

Regarding this clone: From the germline J gene comes the end of the CDR3, since the read stops 3 residues before it. The chain recombines TRBV19 with TRBJ1-5; D not resolved. V lost 5 bases and J lost 9, with 14 bases in between. In germline, CDR1 is LNHDA, CDR2 SQIVND (reference sequence). This CDR3 comprises 13 residues. The CDR3 DNA, read in part, is TGTGCCAGTAGTCCCCGGACTGCATCGCCC. Translating gives CASSPRTASP. The CDR3 reads in full as CASSPRTASPQHF.

CDR3 amino acids: CASSPTAGAAYEQYF. Partial CDR3 DNA: TGTGCCAGCTCACCAACGGCGGGAGCGGCCTACGAG. This chain uses TRBV18 with TRBJ2-7; 7 nucleotides line up with TRBD2. The read ends 3 residues shy of where the CDR3 ends; the end is completed using the germline J gene. Per the germline V gene, CDR1 is KGHSH and CDR2 is LQKENI. The CDR3 sequence is 15 residues long. Trimming at V came to 2 bases and at J to 2 bases, leaving 6 bases not matched to a gene.

A remark on this clone: Read sequence stops 3 residues before the CDR3 end, and the germline J gene provides the missing end. This chain links TRBV7-9 with TRBJ2-7, with 8 bases matching TRBD1. In germline, CDR1 is SEHNR, CDR2 FQNEAQ (reference sequence). V trimming: 3 bases; J trimming: 0 bases; junction bases outside the gene matches: 4. The CDR3 consists of 15 residues. The CDR3 bases that were read are TGTGCCAGCAGCTTGACAGGGGACCTCTCCTACGAG. It yields the protein CASSLTGDLSYE. The entire CDR3 reads CASSLTGDLSYEQYF.

Details on this clone: The read falls 3 residues short of the CDR3 end, and the missing part is taken from the germline J gene. The same CDR3 is also encoded by other DNA sequences in this sample. V and J are TRBV18 and TRBJ1-4, with D possibly matching TRBD1 (6 bases). Germline assignment: CDR1 KGHSH and CDR2 LQKENI. Deletions cut 1 base from V and 4 bases from J, with 13 bases between. The CDR3 loop spans 16 amino acids. Partial CDR3 DNA: TGTGCCAGCTCACCACGGGGGCGGCCCGATAATGAAAAA. Amino acids: CASSPRGRPDNEK. From start to end, the CDR3 is CASSPRGRPDNEKLFF.

Comment on this clone: The CDR3 end falls 3 residues outside the read, so it is completed with the germline J gene. The genes are TRBV29-1 and TRBJ2-7; TRBD1 matches at 8 bases. The CDR3 is 15 residues long. Germline CDR1 is SQVTM and CDR2 is ANQGSEA. V lost 1 base, J lost 0 bases, and 5 bases stayed unmatched. Partial CDR3 DNA: TGCAGCGTTGAAGGGTTTACAGGGGGCTCCTACGAG. Translating it yields CSVEGFTGGSYE. In full, the CDR3 reads CSVEGFTGGSYEQYF.

To note about this clone: The read is 3 residues too short to cover the CDR3 end, so that end is filled in from the germline J gene. The genes are TRBV19 and TRBJ2-6; D not resolved. V gave up 6 bases and J gave up 0 bases, with 9 bases separating them. This CDR3 region has 15 residues. Germline CDR1 LNHDA, CDR2 SQIVND (reference sequence). The DNA read from the CDR3 is TGTGCCAGTAGGCGAAGTAGCTCTGGGGCCAACGTC. The encoded protein is CASRRSSSGANV. The CDR3 in its entirety is CASRRSSSGANVLTF.

Concerning this clone itself: The CDR3 end lies 3 residues beyond the end of the read and is filled in from the germline J gene. This chain uses TRBV5-1 with TRBJ2-5, with TRBD2 identical over 13 bases. With V trimmed by 1 base and J by 4 bases, 4 bases remained unmatched. Germline CDR1 SGHRS, CDR2 YFSETQ. The CDR3 consists of 16 residues. The CDR3 DNA, read in part, is TGCGCCAGCAGCTTGAGGACTAGCGGGAGTATAGAGACC. This encodes CASSLRTSGSIET. In full, the CDR3 reads CASSLRTSGSIETQYF.

Remarks on this clone: The read ends 3 residues shy of where the CDR3 ends; the end is completed using the germline J gene. V and J are TRBV20-1 and TRBJ1-1; possible D gene TRBD1, 5 bases. The V gene's germline CDR1 is DFQATT and CDR2 SNEGSKA (reference sequence). The CDR3 consists of 11 residues. The CDR3 DNA, read in part, is TGCAGTGCCAAGGGGTGGGAAGAA. Translation gives CSAKGWEE. The full CDR3 sequence reads CSAKGWEEAFF.